This TCR beta chain was found in a study of regulatory T cells in long-lasting Graves disease. Time point given: newly diagnosed GD, antithyroid drugs for less than 3 months. PBMC-derived RNA was used for the TCR library. The V end was cut by 0 bases, the J end by 4 bases, with 13 bases between. The germline gives CDR1 LGHDT, CDR2 YNNKEL (reference sequence). This CDR3 spans 15 amino acids. This clonotype showed up many times. HTBI primers from iRepertoire and Arm-PCR of CDR3 regions yielded the TCR beta libraries. TCRdb reprocessed the multiplex PCR reads with MiXCR, giving one entry per CDR3 protein. The sample consists of around 500,000 distinct CDR3 sequences, around 15% of them appearing once. This same sample was also taken into another study, of T cells in Graves' hyperthyroidism and ophthalmopathy.

The sequences come from peripheral blood mononuclear cells (PBMCs), collected at new diagnosis, from a patient treated with antithyroid drugs. The chain carries TRBV3-1 and TRBJ2-7, with D maybe TRBD2 (5 bases). This TCR derives from a woman aged 35-65 years with Graves disease. CDR3: CASSQDILAGYEQYF. CDR3 sequence (DNA): TGTGCCAGCAGCCAAGATATCCTAGCTGGGTACGAGCAGTACTTC.